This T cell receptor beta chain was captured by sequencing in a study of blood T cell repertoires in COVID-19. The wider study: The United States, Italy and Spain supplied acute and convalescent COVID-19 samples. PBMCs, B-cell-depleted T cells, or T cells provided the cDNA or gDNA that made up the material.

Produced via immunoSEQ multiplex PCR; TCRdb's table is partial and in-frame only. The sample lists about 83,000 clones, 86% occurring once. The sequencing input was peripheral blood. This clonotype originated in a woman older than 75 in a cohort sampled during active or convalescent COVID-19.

The CDR3 coding sequence is TGTGCCAGCAGCTTCTGGACAGGTGACGTCGCTGAAGCTTTCTTT. Translating gives CASSFWTGDVAEAFF. The genes are TRBV3-1 (or the pseudogene TRBV3-2) and TRBJ1-1; TRBD1 aligns across 7 bases. CDR3 size: 15 residues. Germline-derived CDR1 and CDR2 are LGHDT and YNNKEL (reference sequence). The J segment lost 6 bases and the V segment lost 5 bases, leaving 12 bases of the junction unmatched.